The entry that follows covers one T cell receptor beta chain sequence. Its target is not known. A read error may produce the germline difference seen at one junction end. The sample is drawn from a study of T cell responses to AZD1222 COVID-19 vaccine. The CDR3 is made up of 14 amino acids. Germline values: CDR1 SEHNR, CDR2 FQNEAQ (reference sequence). Regarding the study as a whole: The number of AZD1222 recipients seropositive at baseline was only five or six. Variant regions that are unmutated are reportedly the target of nearly half of spike-specific TCRs.

Produced via immunoSEQ multiplex PCR; TCRdb's table is partial and in-frame only. The sample includes about 110,000 clones, roughly 84% of them seen just once. The clonotype comes from an adult in good health. The chain is built from TRBV7-9 and TRBJ2-1; 11 bases agree with TRBD2. Specimen: peripheral blood, collected on day 0 of AZD1222 vaccination. CDR3 residues: CASTLAGGTREQFF. In DNA form, the CDR3 reads TGTGCCAGCACCTTAGCGGGAGGGACCCGTGAGCAGTTCTTC.